This T cell receptor (beta chain) comes out of a study of cytomegalovirus exposure and HLA in healthy donors. Study-level results: Most TCR sequences were uncommon, yet certain public TCRs appeared in many donors. Per a prior analysis, the majority of TCR beta V segments were productive roughly 90% or roughly 30% of the time. Later analysis identified 16,951 TCR beta sequences associated with HLA alleles, using a false discovery rate threshold of 0.05.

V was trimmed by 2 bases and J by 2 bases, leaving 10 bases between them. The germline CDR1 and CDR2 sequences are KGHSH and LQKENI. This CDR3 comprises 15 residues. The study ran its PCR with 60 Vbeta and 13 Jbeta primers. Data came from immunoSEQ multiplex PCR; TCRdb stores just in-frame clones and leaves some out. The data contain about 140,000 clones, about 78% of them seen just once; the ten biggest clones take up 2.5% to 3%. This clone was seen a few times. The antigen is undetermined. The material sequenced was PBMCs. The V gene is TRBV18, the J gene TRBJ1-5; weak D call: TRBD1 (5 bases). This TCR was sampled from a male donor in good health and CMV-seronegative. The DNA for the CDR3 is TGTGCCAGCTCACCAGGGGCAACCGGCAATCAGCCCCAGCATTTT. The encoded protein is CASSPGATGNQPQHF.